This TCR beta chain stems from a study of vaccination effects on CD4 cells after COVID-19. Study context: Samples gathered post-vaccine arrived a median of 72 days past the second dose.

As concerns this clone: Its target is unknown.

Antigen-specific CD4+ T cells were expanded (with viral peptide pools) by the ViraFEST assay ahead of sequencing. Culture lasted under 13 days before CD4+ T cell isolation. Participants were given two doses of BNT162b2 or mRNA-1273 vaccine. Method: immunoSEQ multiplex PCR; TCRdb's copy keeps in-frame clones and lacks some. Seen here are more than 65,000 clones, roughly four fifths observed once, and the top ten hold 1.2%. The CDR3 is 17 amino acids. V lost 4 bases to trimming and J lost 0 bases, with 19 bases between them. Germline V gives CDR1 SGHVS, CDR2 FQNEAQ. Specimen: CD4+ T cells from PBMCs cultured with HCoV-229E spike peptides, collected after COVID-19 vaccination. This chain uses TRBV7-8 with TRBJ2-7, with TRBD1 as a possible D gene (6 bases). The clonotype originates from a human donor who received a COVID-19 vaccine. CDR3 nucleotide sequence: TGTGCCAGCAGCTCCCCATATACAGGGAGTGGCTCCTACGAGCAGTACGTC. This sequence encodes CASSSPYTGSGSYEQYV.